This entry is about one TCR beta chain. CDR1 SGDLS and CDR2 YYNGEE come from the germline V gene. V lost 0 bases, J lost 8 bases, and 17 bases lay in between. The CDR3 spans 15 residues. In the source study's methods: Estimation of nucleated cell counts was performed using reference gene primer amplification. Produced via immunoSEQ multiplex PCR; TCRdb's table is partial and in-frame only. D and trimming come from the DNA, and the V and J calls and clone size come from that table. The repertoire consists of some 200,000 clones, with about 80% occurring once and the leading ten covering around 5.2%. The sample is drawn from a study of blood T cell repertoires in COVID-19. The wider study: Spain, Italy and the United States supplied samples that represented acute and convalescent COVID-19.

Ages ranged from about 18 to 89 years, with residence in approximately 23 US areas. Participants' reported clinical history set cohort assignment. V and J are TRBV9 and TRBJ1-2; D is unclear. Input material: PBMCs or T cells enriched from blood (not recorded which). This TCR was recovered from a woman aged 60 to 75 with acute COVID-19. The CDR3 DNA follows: TGTGCCAGCAGCGTAGAAACGGGAGAGGCGAGGGGCTACACCTTC. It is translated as CASSVETGEARGYTF.